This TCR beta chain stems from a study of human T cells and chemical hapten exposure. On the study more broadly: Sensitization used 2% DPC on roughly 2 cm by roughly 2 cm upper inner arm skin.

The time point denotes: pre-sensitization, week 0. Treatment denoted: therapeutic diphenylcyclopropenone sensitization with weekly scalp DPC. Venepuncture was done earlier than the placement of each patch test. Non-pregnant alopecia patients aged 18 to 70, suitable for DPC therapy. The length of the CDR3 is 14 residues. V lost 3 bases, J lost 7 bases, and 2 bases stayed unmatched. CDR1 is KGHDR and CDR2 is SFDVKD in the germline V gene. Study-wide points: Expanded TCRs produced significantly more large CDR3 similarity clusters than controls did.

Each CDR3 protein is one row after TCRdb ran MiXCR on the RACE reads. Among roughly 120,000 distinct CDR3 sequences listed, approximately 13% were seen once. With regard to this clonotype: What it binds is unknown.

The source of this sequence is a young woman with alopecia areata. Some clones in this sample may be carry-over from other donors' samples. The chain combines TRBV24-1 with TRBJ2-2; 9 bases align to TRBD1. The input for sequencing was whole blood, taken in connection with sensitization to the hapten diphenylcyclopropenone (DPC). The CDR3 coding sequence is TGTGCCACCAGTGATCGACAGGGGGACGGGGAGCTGTTTTTT. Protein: CATSDRQGDGELFF.